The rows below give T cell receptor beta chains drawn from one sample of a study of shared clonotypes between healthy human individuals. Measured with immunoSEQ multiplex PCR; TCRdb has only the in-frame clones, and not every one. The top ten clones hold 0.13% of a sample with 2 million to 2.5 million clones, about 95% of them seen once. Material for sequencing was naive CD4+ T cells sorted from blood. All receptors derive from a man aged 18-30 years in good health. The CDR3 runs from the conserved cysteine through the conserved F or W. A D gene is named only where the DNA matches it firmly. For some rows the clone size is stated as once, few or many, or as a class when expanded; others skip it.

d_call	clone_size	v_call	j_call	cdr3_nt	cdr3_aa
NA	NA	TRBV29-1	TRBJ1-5	TGCAGCGTTGACCCAGGGAACAATCAGCCCCAGCATTTT	CSVDPGNNQPQHF
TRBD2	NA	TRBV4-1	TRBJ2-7	TGCGCCAGCAGCCAGACCCCCGGACTAGCGGGAGTTTACGAGCAGTACTTC	CASSQTPGLAGVYEQYF
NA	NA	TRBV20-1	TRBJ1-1	TGCAGTGCTACAGGGTTCGCTGAAGCTTTCTTT	CSATGFAEAFF
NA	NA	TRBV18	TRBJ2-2	TGTGCCAGCTCACGACCCCGGGGAGTCGGCACCGGGGAGCTGTTTTTT	CASSRPRGVGTGELFF
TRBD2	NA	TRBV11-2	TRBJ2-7	TGTGCCAGCAGCTTACTAGCGGGCTCACCAAACGAGCAGTACTTC	CASSLLAGSPNEQYF
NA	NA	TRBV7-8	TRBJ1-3	TGTGCCAGCAGCCCGAGGTCAAGGGGATCCAACTCTGGAAACACCATATATTTT	CASSPRSRGSNSGNTIYF
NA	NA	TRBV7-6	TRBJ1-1	TGTGCCAGCAGCTTACCCTACAGGTCGGTGAGGGCTTTCTTT	CASSLPYRSVRAFF
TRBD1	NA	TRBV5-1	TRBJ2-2	TGCGCCAGCATGTCGGCGGACAGGGACACCGGGGAGCTGTTTTTT	CASMSADRDTGELFF
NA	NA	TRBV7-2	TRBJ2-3	TGTGCCAGCAGCTCTAGAAAAATATCACAGTATACGCAGTATTTT	CASSSRKISQYTQYF
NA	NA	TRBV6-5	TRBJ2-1	TGTGCCAGCAGGCGGCAACCGGGGGATGAGCAGTTCTTC	CASRRQPGDEQFF
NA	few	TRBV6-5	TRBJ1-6	TGTGCCAGCAGTTATTGGGGTGCGGTGGGGGTGTTAGCCCTCCACTTT	CASSYWGAVGVLALHF
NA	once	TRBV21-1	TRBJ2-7	TGTGCCAGTCTACGGGGAAACGAGCAGTACTTC	CASLRGNEQYF
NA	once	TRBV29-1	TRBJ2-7	TGCAGCGTTTGCCGGGCCGTGTACGAGCAGTACTTC	CSVCRAVYEQYF
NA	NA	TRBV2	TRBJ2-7	TGTGCCAGCAGTGTCCAGGGCAACTCCTACGAGCAGTACTTC	CASSVQGNSYEQYF
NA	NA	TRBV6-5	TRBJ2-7	TGTGCCAGCAGTTACTCCTACCCGCCAACTTACGAGCAGTACTTC	CASSYSYPPTYEQYF
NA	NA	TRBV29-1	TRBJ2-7	TGCAGCGTTGAAGATTTTAAGACAGGAAGCTCCTACGAGCAGTACTTC	CSVEDFKTGSSYEQYF
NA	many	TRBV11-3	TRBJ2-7	TGTGCCAGCAGCTCCAGGGGAACTTCGGGTGAGCAGTACTTC	CASSSRGTSGEQYF
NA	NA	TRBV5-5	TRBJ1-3	TGTGCCAGCAGCTCGACAGCAAGCTCTGGAAACACCATATATTTT	CASSSTASSGNTIYF
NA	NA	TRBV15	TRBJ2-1	TGTGCCACCAGCAGAGTCAGGTACAATGAGCAGTTCTTC	CATSRVRYNEQFF
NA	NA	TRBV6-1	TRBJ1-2	TGTGCCAGCAGCAGGGCCGGGACACCTAATGGCTACACCTTC	CASSRAGTPNGYTF
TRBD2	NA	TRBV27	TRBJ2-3	TGTGCCAGCAGTTTGGTTGGGATAGCGGGAGGTTGGCGAGATACGCAGTATTTT	CASSLVGIAGGWRDTQYF
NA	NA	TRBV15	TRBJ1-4	TGTGCCACCAGCAGAGAACGGTTTGGGGAAAAACTGTTTTTT	CATSRERFGEKLFF
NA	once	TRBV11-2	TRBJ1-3	TGTGCCAGCAGCTTAGATATTTCGGGTCTGATCTCTGGAAACACCATATATTTT	CASSLDISGLISGNTIYF
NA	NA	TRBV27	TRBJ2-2	TGTGCCAGCAGTTTGAGGAACACCGGGGAGCTGTTTTTT	CASSLRNTGELFF
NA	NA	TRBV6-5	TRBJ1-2	TGTGCCAGCACCCAGGGGACTGGCTACACCTTC	CASTQGTGYTF
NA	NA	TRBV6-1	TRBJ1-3	TGTGCCAGCATCCCGGGGAGCTCTGGAAACACCATATATTTT	CASIPGSSGNTIYF
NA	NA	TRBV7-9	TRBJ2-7	TGTGCCAGCAGCTTGTTCGTTGGCACCTCCTACGAGCAGTACTTC	CASSLFVGTSYEQYF
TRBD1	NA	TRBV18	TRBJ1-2	TGTGCCAGCTCACCGTCTCAAGACAGGGGCCCTAGGTATGGCTACACCTTC	CASSPSQDRGPRYGYTF
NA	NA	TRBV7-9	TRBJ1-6	TGTGCCGGGAGGGTCCGGGACAATTCACCCCTCCACTTT	CAGRVRDNSPLHF
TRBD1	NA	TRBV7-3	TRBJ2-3	TGTGCCAGCAGCAAGGACAGGGCCAAGGGCACAGATACGCAGTATTTT	CASSKDRAKGTDTQYF
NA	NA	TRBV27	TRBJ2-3	TGTGCCAGCAGGGCGAGACCAACGTGGTCAGATACGCAGTATTTT	CASRARPTWSDTQYF
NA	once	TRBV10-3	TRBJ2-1	TGTGCCATCAGTGTCAGCCAGGGGTTTAATGAGCAGTTCTTC	CAISVSQGFNEQFF
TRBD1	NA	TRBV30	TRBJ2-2	TGTGCCTGGAGTGCTACCCGGGACAGGGGACGGGCCGGGGAGCTGTTTTTT	CAWSATRDRGRAGELFF
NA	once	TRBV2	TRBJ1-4	TGTGCCAGCAGGCCCGGGACTGGGGGTGAAAAACTGTTTTTT	CASRPGTGGEKLFF